The clone carrying this T cell receptor beta chain was recorded many times. This sample was included in a study of early T cells in non-severe SARS-CoV-2 infection. Whole-study context: Chains from this unsorted whole-blood bulk RNA could not be paired.

The CDR3 length is 20 residues. Trimming took 5 bases from V and 5 from J; bases not matched to a gene: 26. Germline-derived CDR1 and CDR2 are DFQATT and SNEGSKA (reference sequence). The TCR library protocol was used to attach unique molecular identifiers. These identifiers were attached to individual cDNA molecules. TCRdb recomputed calls from the 5' RACE reads with MiXCR, one row per CDR3 protein. The profile shows about 77,000 distinct CDR3 sequences, around 12% of them singletons. This chain links TRBV20-1 with TRBJ2-5, with 10 bases fitting TRBD2. Here the sequenced sample was whole blood, taken at baseline. This receptor was obtained from an adult who was a healthcare worker with PCR-confirmed SARS-CoV-2 infection or an uninfected control (not recorded which). The donor label of this sample is uncertain. Here the CDR3 reads CSAPPVMRPSGGRSLETQYF. The DNA of the CDR3 is TGCAGTGCTCCCCCGGTCATGAGGCCTAGCGGGGGCCGGAGCCTGGAGACCCAGTACTTC.